This T cell receptor beta chain was captured in a study of T cell clonality in common variable immunodeficiency. The sample holds many counts of this clone. Coverage ceases 3 residues before the CDR3 finishes, and the germline J gene fills in the end. Assay used: immunoSEQ multiplex PCR; TCRdb lists only in-frame clones, some missing. There are tens of thousands of clones in the sample, none observed a single time. V lost 5 bases and J 4 bases, leaving 14 bases between the germline ends. This CDR3 is 14 amino acids long. Germline V gives CDR1 SGHTA, CDR2 FQGNSA. The source is a person aged 18-70 years in good health. The gene calls are TRBV7-2 and TRBJ2-5; D may be TRBD2 (7 bases). The specimen sequenced was peripheral blood mononuclear cells. CDR3 residues: CASSPSGGGETQYF. The CDR3 bases that were read are TGTGCCAGCAGCCCCTCGGGGGGCGGAGAGACC. The variable domain in full, completed from reference TRBV7-2 and TRBJ2-5, reads GAGVSQSPSNKVTEKGKDVELRCDPISGHTALYWYRQSLGQGLEFLIYFQGNSAPDKSGLPSDRFSAERTGGSVSTLTIQRTQQEDSAVYLCASSPSGGGETQYFGPGTRLLVL.